This TCR beta chain stems from a study of blood T cell repertoires in COVID-19. The wider study: The study drew acute and convalescent COVID-19 samples from the United States, Italy and Spain. T cells, B-cell-depleted T cells, or PBMCs provided the cDNA or gDNA that served as material.

Original processing methods: Amplifying reference gene primers gave estimates of nucleated cell counts. The repertoire was sequenced with immunoSEQ multiplex PCR; TCRdb's copy has only in-frame clones and lacks some. V, J and clone size reflect that table, while D and trimming were determined from the DNA. The sample has approximately 100,000 clones, about 80% seen once. Germline V CDR1 and CDR2: MNHNY, SVGAGI (reference sequence). There are 15 residues in the CDR3. V shed 6 bases and J shed 5 bases, with 19 bases lying between them. This TCR came from a man between 65 and 85 years old with acute or convalescent COVID-19. V usage is TRBV6-6 and J usage is TRBJ1-1, with D tentatively TRBD1 (6 bases). The sample was peripheral blood. CDR3 sequence reads: CASSPGAPMGTEAFF. The CDR3 DNA sequence: TGTGCCAGCAGCCCAGGGGCCCCGATGGGAACTGAAGCTTTCTTT.